The 6 T cell receptor beta chains listed next were all sequenced from one sample in a study of blood T cell repertoires in COVID-19. Only in-frame clones appear in the TCRdb table, and some are missing; sequencing was by immunoSEQ multiplex PCR. The sample contains about 43,000 clones, approximately 90% of which appear only once. The sample taken for sequencing was peripheral blood. All receptors come from a man aged 55-75 years with active COVID-19.

The J gene is TRBJ2-3, the V gene TRBV11-2, with 8 bases matching TRBD1. Per the germline V gene, CDR1 is SGHAT and CDR2 is FQNNGV. This CDR3 has 15 residues. Germline trimming cut 6 bases from V and 7 bases from J; bases unmatched to any gene: 12. CDR3 residues: CASRRPGQEFNTQYF. CDR3 DNA: TGTGCCAGCAGACGACCGGGACAGGAATTTAATACGCAGTATTTT.

V and J are TRBV5-1 and TRBJ2-7; D might be TRBD1 (6 bases). This CDR3 is 14 amino acids long. CDR1 and CDR2 from the germline V gene are SGHRS and YFSETQ. Trimming cost V 0 bases and J 4 bases, with 11 bases left between them. CDR3 DNA sequence: TGCGCCAGCAGCTTGGACCCTACAGGGTACGAGCAGTACTTC. Its translation is CASSLDPTGYEQYF.

This clone has a single count. The chain is built from TRBV9 and TRBJ2-3, with 8 bases that match TRBD2. The germline CDR1 and CDR2 sequences are SGDLS and YYNGEE. The CDR3 consists of 15 residues. V was clipped by 0 bases and J by 2 bases; unmatched bases: 2. CDR3 sequence reads: CASSVAAGVTDTQYF. CDR3 sequence (DNA): TGTGCCAGCAGCGTAGCAGCGGGAGTCACAGATACGCAGTATTTT.

The genes are TRBV6-5 and TRBJ1-2, with 9 bases that match TRBD1. The V segment lost 5 bases and the J segment 6 bases; nucleotides outside the gene matches: 7. The CDR3 consists of 14 residues. The germline V gene encodes CDR1 MNHEY and CDR2 SVGAGI. The CDR3 sequence is CASSLQQGANGYTF. The CDR3 DNA reads TGTGCCAGCAGTCTTCAACAGGGGGCCAATGGCTACACCTTC.

J is TRBJ2-5 and V is TRBV6-5, with 8 bases aligning to TRBD2. This CDR3 contains 15 residues. The trim removed 7 bases at V and 2 bases at J, leaving 9 bases unmatched. The V gene's germline CDR1 is MNHEY and CDR2 SVGAGI. The CDR3 region is CASMPGRGSQETQYF. CDR3 in DNA: TGTGCCAGCATGCCCGGGAGGGGGAGTCAAGAGACCCAGTACTTC.

The chain couples TRBV28 to TRBJ1-2, with TRBD1 matching 9 bases. Germline CDR1 and CDR2: MDHEN and SYDVKM. J gave up 8 bases and V 7 bases, and 8 bases lay outside the gene matches. The CDR3 has 13 residues. CDR3 nucleotide sequence: TGTGCCAGCATCCCCGGGACAGGGCGAGGCTACACCTTC. Translating gives CASIPGTGRGYTF.